Shown below are 5 T cell receptor beta chains from a single sample sequenced in a study of CD8 T cells in ankylosing spondylitis. TCRdb re-called the 5' RACE reads through MiXCR, storing one row per CDR3 protein. The profile shows roughly 130,000 distinct CDR3 sequences, 6.5% to 9% of them singletons. Sequencing input: blood, either unsorted or a sorted T cell fraction (not recorded which). Receptors were obtained from a male donor with ankylosing spondylitis or in good health (not recorded which).

This clonotype was observed at least ten times. J is TRBJ1-5 and V is TRBV19; 7 bases match TRBD1. This CDR3 contains 17 residues. The trim removed 2 bases at V and 0 bases at J, leaving 7 bases unmatched. Germline values: CDR1 LNHDA, CDR2 SQIVND (reference sequence). The CDR3 spells CASSIRGQLYSNQPQHF. The CDR3 DNA follows: TGTGCCAGTAGTATAAGGGGGCAGCTTTATAGCAATCAGCCCCAGCATTTT. Full variable domain (rest looked up from reference TRBV19 and TRBJ1-5): DGGITQSPKYLFRKEGQNVTLSCEQNLNHDAMYWYRQDPGQGLRLIYYSQIVNDFQKGDIAEGYSVSREKKESFPLTVTSAQKNPTAFYLCASSIRGQLYSNQPQHFGDGTRLSIL.

This clonotype was seen at least ten times. This chain joins TRBV5-1 and TRBJ2-1; no firm D call. Per the germline V gene, CDR1 is SGHRS and CDR2 is YFSETQ. This CDR3 contains 13 residues. Trimming removed 4 bases from V and 4 bases from J, with 9 bases in between. This CDR3 is CASSELIYNEQFF. CDR3 nucleotide sequence: TGCGCCAGCAGCGAGCTTATTTACAATGAGCAGTTCTTC.

This clonotype was recorded at least ten times. The gene calls are TRBV12-3 or TRBV12-4 and TRBJ1-1; a possible D gene is TRBD1 (5 bases). This CDR3 comprises 17 residues. Trimming cost V 0 bases and J 3 bases, with 17 bases left between them. The CDR3 DNA reads TGTGCCAGCAGTTTAGCTGCGGCGGTCCAAGGGGACACTGAAGCTTTCTTT. Its protein is CASSLAAAVQGDTEAFF.

The chain employs TRBV19 and TRBJ1-6; unclear D gene. Germline values: CDR1 LNHDA, CDR2 SQIVND (reference sequence). The V end was cut by 7 bases, the J end by 8 bases, with 12 bases between. The CDR3 sequence is 13 residues long. CDR3 protein: CASTVRADSPLHF. CDR3 nucleotide sequence: TGTGCCAGTACCGTAAGGGCAGATTCACCCCTCCACTTT.

This clonotype was detected only a few times. This chain connects TRBV7-2 to TRBJ2-7, with D unclear. V dropped 0 bases and J dropped 0 bases, with 9 bases sitting between them. CDR3 length: 15 residues. Germline loops: CDR1 SGHTA, CDR2 FQGNSA. CDR3 coding DNA: TGTGCCAGCAGCTTAGCGCGCGGCGCCTCCTACGAGCAGTACTTC. It translates to CASSLARGASYEQYF.